The rows below give T cell receptor beta chains drawn from one sample of a study of blood T cell repertoires in COVID-19. The protocol was immunoSEQ multiplex PCR, while the TCRdb copy is restricted to in-frame clones and leaves out a portion. The repertoire holds more than 450,000 clones, about nine tenths seen once, with approximately 0.7% in the top ten. Sequences were obtained from PBMCs or T cells enriched from blood (not recorded which). The source of these receptors is a woman under 30 who had recovered from COVID-19. Each CDR3 is given with its conserved first and last residue. A D gene is named only where the DNA matches it firmly.

V	D	length	J	CDR3
TRBV21-1	NA	16	TRBJ1-3	CASSGEGRDSGNTIYF
TRBV7-9	TRBD1	15	TRBJ1-2	CASSLGTGGNYGYTF
TRBV4-2	NA	15	TRBJ1-1	CASSRDTSMNTEAFF
TRBV7-2	NA	14	TRBJ1-5	CASSRFDSNQPQHF
TRBV5-5	TRBD1	15	TRBJ2-2	CASSNRTGGTGELFF
TRBV5-1	NA	15	TRBJ1-1	CASSLEAGRNTEAFF
TRBV4-1	NA	15	TRBJ1-2	CASSQTRQEGLGYTF
TRBV15	NA	14	TRBJ2-7	CATSRDLASYEQYF
TRBV7-9	NA	12	TRBJ1-2	CASSLNPEGYTF
TRBV5-5	NA	13	TRBJ1-2	CASSIDRVYGYTF
TRBV4-2	TRBD2	18	TRBJ2-5	CASSLIPGTSGGVGTQYF
TRBV7-9	NA	16	TRBJ1-6	CASSLRQSSYNSPLHF
TRBV19	NA	15	TRBJ2-2	CASSMRYSNTGELFF
TRBV14	TRBD1	15	TRBJ1-1	CASSQDGRGQAEAFF
TRBV14	TRBD2	16	TRBJ2-7	CASSPGGKGLTYEQYF
TRBV5-4	NA	12	TRBJ2-5	CASSLQGETQYF
TRBV5-1	TRBD2	17	TRBJ2-2	CASSLSKSGTSSGELFF
TRBV23-1	NA	17	TRBJ1-3	CASSQSRRGSSGNTIYF
TRBV5-1	NA	14	TRBJ1-6	CASSPGQPNSPLHF
TRBV29-1	NA	13	TRBJ1-1	CSVGGRGDAEAFF
TRBV19	NA	14	TRBJ2-2	CASSTWDITGELFF
TRBV7-2	NA	15	TRBJ1-3	CASSQQGSSGNTIYF
TRBV2	NA	14	TRBJ1-1	CASTQGAGGTEAFF
TRBV5-6	TRBD1	15	TRBJ1-6	CASSTGRQGRSPLHF
TRBV4-1	NA	14	TRBJ2-1	CASSQPTVNNEQFF
TRBV6-5	TRBD1	12	TRBJ1-2	CASRQGEDGYTF
TRBV5-1	NA	15	TRBJ1-3	CASSLAGEGRNTIYF
TRBV2	TRBD1	17	TRBJ1-3	CASSELPDRGSGNTIYF
TRBV7-2	NA	16	TRBJ2-1	CASSFEGGGSYNEQFF
TRBV6-5	NA	13	TRBJ1-5	CAGCQGHNQPQHF
TRBV28	NA	15	TRBJ2-2	CASSFSQGRAGELFF
TRBV14	NA	14	TRBJ2-5	CASSQSSGEETQYF
TRBV6-5	TRBD2	16	TRBJ2-2	CASSLDAGGPTGELFF
TRBV24-1	NA	11	TRBJ2-7	CATSDYYEQYF
TRBV5-4	NA	13	TRBJ2-5	CASSLGAGETQYF
TRBV10-2	TRBD2	15	TRBJ2-4	CASSEAAGDQNIQYF
TRBV19	TRBD1	16	TRBJ1-5	CASSRQSDRWRQPQHF
TRBV5-1	TRBD2	15	TRBJ2-1	CASSLISGAGNEQFF
TRBV5-5	TRBD1	15	TRBJ1-1	CASSAIPRGETEAFF
TRBV5-1	TRBD1	15	TRBJ1-5	CASSRTTGDNQPQHF
TRBV4-1	NA	17	TRBJ1-2	CASSPALPGQREVGYTF
TRBV28	NA	13	TRBJ1-5	CASSLIVRQPQHF
TRBV2	NA	13	TRBJ2-7	CASSESSYYEQYF
TRBV24-1	NA	16	TRBJ2-1	CATSDTRGVDYNEQFF
TRBV6-5	NA	13	TRBJ2-3	CASRALEADTQYF
TRBV12-5	TRBD1	16	TRBJ2-7	CASGLAATGALVEQYF
TRBV9	NA	12	TRBJ2-5	CASSPGGETQYF
TRBV5-1	TRBD2	14	TRBJ2-1	CASSQTTSVNEQFF
TRBV2	TRBD2	12	TRBJ2-1	CASSEGGNEQFF
TRBV14	TRBD1	17	TRBJ2-1	CASSRWDRDSRNNEQFF
TRBV3-1/TRBV3-2	NA	11	TRBJ2-7	CASSQGLYQYF
TRBV4-2	TRBD1	16	TRBJ2-7	CASSQAQGAQGYEQYF
TRBV10-1	TRBD1	15	TRBJ2-1	CASSLGTGDSNEQFF